The 8 T cell receptor beta chains below all came from one sample that was sequenced in a study of cytomegalovirus exposure and HLA in healthy donors. PCR amplification relied on 60 Vbeta primers (plus 13 Jbeta primers). Assay used: immunoSEQ multiplex PCR; TCRdb lists only in-frame clones, some missing. The data show 200,000 or so clones, approximately 78% seen once. The material sequenced was PBMCs. The source of these receptors is a woman aged 50 to 65 in good health and CMV-seropositive.

The rearrangement joins TRBV11-2 to TRBJ2-4, with TRBD1 matching over 8 bases. Germline-derived CDR1 and CDR2 are SGHAT and FQNNGV. Germline trimming cut 1 base from V and 2 bases from J; bases unmatched to any gene: 7. The CDR3 has 17 amino acids. The CDR3 sequence: CASSLVATGVSKNIQYF. The CDR3 nucleotides read TGTGCCAGCAGCTTAGTAGCGACAGGGGTGTCCAAAAACATTCAGTACTTC. Using reference TRBV11-2 and TRBJ2-4 for the parts outside the CDR3, the full variable domain is EAGVAQSPRYKIIEKRQSVAFWCNPISGHATLYWYQQILGQGPKLLIQFQNNGVVDDSQLPKDRFSAERLKGVDSTLKIQPAKLEDSAVYLCASSLVATGVSKNIQYFGAGTRLSVL.

This clone has a handful of counts. The rearrangement joins TRBV15 to TRBJ1-5; TRBD1 is a possible D gene (6 bases). Germline loops: CDR1 LNHNV, CDR2 YYDKDF (reference sequence). The CDR3 extends over 16 amino acids. Trimming removed 1 base at V and 3 bases at J, with 13 bases between. The chain's CDR3 is CATSRAQGRDNQPQHF. DNA for the CDR3: TGTGCCACCAGCAGAGCTCAGGGGAGAGACAATCAGCCCCAGCATTTT.

V gene TRBV6-6 combines with J gene TRBJ1-1, with D possibly matching TRBD1 (5 bases). V was cut by 0 bases and J by 6 bases, with 14 bases left in between. The CDR3 has 15 residues. Germline lookup yields CDR1 MNHNY and CDR2 SVGAGI (reference sequence). CDR3 region: CASSYSPMGLPEAFF. The CDR3 DNA sequence: TGTGCCAGCAGTTACTCCCCTATGGGGCTCCCTGAAGCTTTCTTT.

This clone was found a few times. The chain uses TRBV5-6 and TRBJ2-7; no firm D call. V was clipped by 4 bases and J by 1 base, with 9 bases between them. Germline V gene data show CDR1 as SGHDT and CDR2 as YYEEEE. The CDR3 runs to 13 residues. The CDR3, as DNA: TGTGCCAGCAGCCCACTACTTTCCTACGAGCAGTACTTC. Amino acids: CASSPLLSYEQYF.

The chain is built from TRBV5-4 and TRBJ2-3, with D possibly TRBD1 on 6 matching bases. V shed 0 bases and J shed 4 bases, with 12 bases lying between them. The germline CDR1 and CDR2 sequences are SGHNT and YYREEE (reference sequence). CDR3 length: 15 amino acids. The DNA for the CDR3 is TGTGCCAGCAGCTTGGACAGGGCTGCGGCAGATACGCAGTATTTT. Translating it yields CASSLDRAAADTQYF.

The genes are TRBV18 and TRBJ2-7; tentatively, D is TRBD1 (5 bases). The V and J ends lost 3 bases and 0 bases respectively, with 15 bases between them. Germline V gene sequence: CDR1 KGHSH, CDR2 LQKENI. The CDR3 consists of 16 residues. CDR3 in amino acids: CASSPALTEYSYEQYF. The CDR3, as DNA: TGTGCCAGCTCACCGGCCCTGACAGAGTACTCCTACGAGCAGTACTTC.

The chain has TRBV7-2 and TRBJ2-5, with 11 bases lining up with TRBD2. V lost 0 bases and J lost 5; bases outside the gene matches: 8. Per germline, CDR1 SGHTA and CDR2 FQGNSA. This CDR3 has 17 residues. CDR3 in amino acids: CASSLAVSGGARETQYF. The DNA for the CDR3 is TGTGCCAGCAGCTTAGCGGTTAGCGGGGGGGCTCGGGAGACCCAGTACTTC.

V gene TRBV27 combines with J gene TRBJ2-2; 7 positions agree with TRBD2. Germline V gives CDR1 MNHEY, CDR2 SMNVEV (reference sequence). J gave up 5 bases and V 7 bases, and 10 bases lay outside the gene matches. The CDR3 has 15 amino acids. The CDR3 nucleotides are TGTGCCAGCATTTCTAACGGGGGGTTTACCGGGGAGCTGTTTTTT. Its protein product is CASISNGGFTGELFF.